Reported below is one T cell receptor beta chain. Its antigen remains unidentified. Germline CDR1 is SGHTA and CDR2 is FQGNSA. This CDR3 has 12 residues. Trimming cost V 1 base and J 6 bases, with 6 bases left between them. Data came from immunoSEQ multiplex PCR; TCRdb stores just in-frame clones and leaves some out. The sample holds 200,000 to 250,000 clones, approximately 88% seen once. Indicated treatment: about 20 received Ad26.COV2.S at low or high dose, single or two shots; several received placebo; per-sample allocation not given. Samples came from day 63 after the first vaccine or placebo injection. These data are taken from a study of Ad26.COV2.S vaccination and SARS-CoV-2 variants. About the study: It was the COV1001 Ad26.COV2.S trial arm that included the donor. Once, or twice with 56 days between doses, Ad26.COV2.S was given intramuscularly. Findings of the study overall: With respect to non-spike TCR breadth, vaccine and placebo recipients were similar.

The chain recombines TRBV7-2 with TRBJ1-2; possibly TRBD1 for D (5 bases). The TCR comes from a person aged 18-65 years who received the Ad26.COV2.S COVID-19 vaccine or a placebo. The sample in question was peripheral blood, obtained in a trial of Ad26.COV2.S vaccine versus placebo. In nucleotides, the CDR3 is TGTGCCAGCAGCTTAGAGGGGAATGGCTACACCTTC. This encodes CASSLEGNGYTF.